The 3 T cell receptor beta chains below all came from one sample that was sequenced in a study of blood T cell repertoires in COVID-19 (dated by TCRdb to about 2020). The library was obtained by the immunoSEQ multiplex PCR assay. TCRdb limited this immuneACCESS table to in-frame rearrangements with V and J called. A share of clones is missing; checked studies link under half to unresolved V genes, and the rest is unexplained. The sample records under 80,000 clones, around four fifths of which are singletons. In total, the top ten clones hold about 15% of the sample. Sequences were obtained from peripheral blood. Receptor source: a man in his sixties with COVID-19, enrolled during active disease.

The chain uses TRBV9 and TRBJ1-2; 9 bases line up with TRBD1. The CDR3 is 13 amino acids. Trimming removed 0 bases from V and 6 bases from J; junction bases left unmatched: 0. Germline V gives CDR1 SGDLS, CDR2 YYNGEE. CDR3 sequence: CASSVGTGDGYTF. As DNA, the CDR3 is TGTGCCAGCAGCGTAGGGACAGGGGATGGCTACACCTTC.

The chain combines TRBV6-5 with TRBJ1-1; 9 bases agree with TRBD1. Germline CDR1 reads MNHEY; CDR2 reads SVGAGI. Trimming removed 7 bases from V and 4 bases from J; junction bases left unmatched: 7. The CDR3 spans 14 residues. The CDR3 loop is CASTPDRGGTEAFF. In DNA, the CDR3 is TGTGCCAGCACTCCGGACAGGGGAGGCACTGAAGCTTTCTTT.

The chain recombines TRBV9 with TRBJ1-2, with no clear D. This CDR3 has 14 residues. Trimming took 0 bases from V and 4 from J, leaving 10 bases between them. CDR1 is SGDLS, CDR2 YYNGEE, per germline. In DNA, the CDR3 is TGTGCCAGCAGCGTAGCTGTGGAGACCTATGGCTACACCTTC. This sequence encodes CASSVAVETYGYTF.